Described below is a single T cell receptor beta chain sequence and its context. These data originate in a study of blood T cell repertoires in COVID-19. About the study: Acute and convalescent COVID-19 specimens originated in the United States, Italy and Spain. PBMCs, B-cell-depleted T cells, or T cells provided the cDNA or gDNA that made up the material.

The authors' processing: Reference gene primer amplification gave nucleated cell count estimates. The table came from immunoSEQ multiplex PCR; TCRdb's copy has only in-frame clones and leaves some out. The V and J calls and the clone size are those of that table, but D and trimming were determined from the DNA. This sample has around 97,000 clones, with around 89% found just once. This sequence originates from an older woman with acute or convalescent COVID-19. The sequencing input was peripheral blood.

CDR3 DNA sequence: TGTGCCAGCAGTTCGAAGCGAGGCTACAATGAGCAGTTCTTC. Its translation is CASSSKRGYNEQFF. This chain uses TRBV6-2 or TRBV6-3 with TRBJ2-1; the D is unclear. There are 14 residues in the CDR3. The ends were cut back, 4 bases at V and 3 bases at J, with 10 bases in the middle. The germline gives CDR1 MNHEY, CDR2 SVGEGT.